Shown below are 22 T cell receptor beta chains from a single sample sequenced in a study of cytomegalovirus exposure and HLA in healthy donors. The PCR contained 60 Vbeta and 13 Jbeta primers. Here immunoSEQ multiplex PCR was the method, and the copy in TCRdb shows in-frame clones only, minus some. Here the sample spans some 120,000 clones, approximately 68% being singletons. Sequenced material: PBMCs. Source of these receptors: a man younger than 45 in good health and CMV-seropositive.

J is TRBJ1-1 and V is TRBV6-1, with D possibly being TRBD1 (6 bases). V lost 4 bases and J lost 0, with 15 bases in between. The CDR3 extends over 16 amino acids. Germline CDR1 and CDR2: MNHNS and SASEGT. The CDR3 sequence is CASSVNRARVNTEAFF. The CDR3 nucleotides are TGTGCCAGCAGTGTCAACAGGGCTAGGGTGAACACTGAAGCTTTCTTT.

The chain links TRBV7-2 to TRBJ2-7, with D possibly TRBD1 on 5 matching bases. The germline gives CDR1 SGHTA, CDR2 FQGNSA. V gave up 0 bases and J gave up 2 bases, with 11 bases separating them. This CDR3 is 15 amino acids long. CDR3 loop: CASSLAWGEPYEQYF. The CDR3 nucleotides read TGTGCCAGCAGCTTAGCTTGGGGCGAACCCTACGAGCAGTACTTC.

The rearrangement links TRBV4-3 to TRBJ2-3; possibly TRBD2 for D (5 bases). This CDR3 has 16 residues. V dropped 0 bases and J dropped 3 bases, with 13 bases sitting between them. Per germline, CDR1 LGHNA and CDR2 YSLEER. The CDR3 sequence: CASSQDISTGTDTQYF. CDR3 sequence (DNA): TGCGCCAGCAGCCAAGATATCTCGACGGGGACAGATACGCAGTATTTT.

This clone was counted between two and nine times. The genes are TRBV5-6 and TRBJ1-1, with 11 nucleotides matching TRBD1. J lost 6 bases, V lost 0 bases, and 4 bases had no gene match. There are 15 residues in the CDR3. Per the germline V gene, CDR1 is SGHDT and CDR2 is YYEEEE. The CDR3 nucleotides read TGTGCCAGCAGCTTGGTGGGACAGGGGGTAGCTGAAGCTTTCTTT. This codes for CASSLVGQGVAEAFF.

CDR3 protein: CASSRTSGREETQYF. CDR3 DNA: TGTGCCAGCAGTAGGACTAGCGGGAGGGAAGAGACCCAGTACTTC. The chain employs TRBV2 and TRBJ2-5, with 15 bases fitting TRBD2. The junction had 1 base not matched to a gene; V was cut back by 5 bases and J by 3 bases. The CDR3 covers 15 residues. CDR1 and CDR2 (germline): SNHLY, FYNNEI.

This chain joins TRBV27 and TRBJ1-2, with D maybe TRBD1 (6 bases). Trimming took 6 bases from V and 0 from J, leaving 11 bases between them. Germline V gene lookup returns CDR1 MNHEY and CDR2 SMNVEV (reference sequence). CDR3 size: 14 residues. The CDR3 protein is CASRAQGTNYGYTF. The DNA for the CDR3 is TGTGCCAGCAGGGCTCAGGGGACTAACTATGGCTACACCTTC.

A note on this clone: One end of the junction does not line up with germline, which may come from a read error. The J gene is TRBJ2-1, the V gene TRBV7-7; 7 nucleotides match TRBD2. The CDR3 contains 13 residues. Germline V gene sequence: CDR1 SSHAT, CDR2 FNYEAQ (reference sequence). The CDR3 sequence is CASSRGVQAKQFF. In DNA form, the CDR3 reads TGTGCTAGCAGCCGGGGGGTCCAAGCCAAGCAGTTCTTC. The full variable domain, completed using reference TRBV7-7 and TRBJ2-1, is GAGVSQSPRYKVTKRGQDVTLRCDPISSHATLYWYQQALGQGPEFLTYFNYEAQPDKSGLPSDRFSAERPEGSISTLTIQRTEQRDSAMYRCASSRGVQAKQFFGPGTRLTVL.

The chain carries TRBV5-1 and TRBJ1-1, with 10 positions matching TRBD1. The V and J ends lost 5 bases and 1 base, in that order; junction bases with no gene match: 2. The CDR3 contains 14 residues. Germline CDR1 is SGHRS and CDR2 is YFSETQ. This CDR3 is CASRGQGPNTEAFF. The DNA of the CDR3 is TGCGCCAGCAGGGGACAGGGGCCGAACACTGAAGCTTTCTTT.

V is TRBV28 and J is TRBJ2-7, with a weak D call TRBD1 (6 bases). Germline CDR1 reads MDHEN; CDR2 reads SYDVKM. Trimming shortened V by 6 bases and J by 2 bases, and 29 bases separated the two germline ends. CDR3 size: 19 residues. This chain's CDR3 is CASSRTDGRGQGLPYEQYF. CDR3 nucleotides: TGTGCCAGCAGCCGCACTGACGGTCGCGGTCAGGGGCTTCCCTACGAGCAGTACTTC.

The genes are TRBV5-4 and TRBJ2-1; TRBD2 matches 9 bases. With V trimmed by 3 bases and J by 8 bases, 15 bases remained unmatched. In germline, CDR1 is SGHNT, CDR2 YYREEE (reference sequence). The CDR3 has 17 amino acids. This CDR3 reads CASSWLTGLATGDEQFF. The CDR3, as DNA: TGTGCCAGCAGCTGGCTAACCGGACTAGCGACCGGAGATGAGCAGTTCTTC.

Written as DNA, the CDR3 is TGCGCCAGCAGCTTGGCCAATGTCGGGGGGAGGATGGATCGGAACACTGAAGCTTTCTTT. Its translation: CASSLANVGGRMDRNTEAFF. The chain links TRBV5-1 to TRBJ1-1, with D maybe TRBD1 (5 bases). The V end lost 0 bases, the J end lost 1 base, and 25 bases lay between the germline ends. Looked up from germline, CDR1 is SGHRS and CDR2 is YFSETQ. CDR3 size: 20 residues.

This clone was recorded once. This chain uses TRBV11-2 with TRBJ2-1; TRBD2 matches 9 bases. V dropped 6 bases and J dropped 4; count of bases not matched to a gene: 7. Germline V lookup: CDR1 SGHAT, CDR2 FQNNGV. This CDR3 has 15 amino acids. The CDR3 DNA sequence: TGTGCCAGCAGTTTTAGCGGGAGTAGATACAATGAGCAGTTCTTC. Protein product: CASSFSGSRYNEQFF. The whole variable domain, filled in from reference TRBV11-2 and TRBJ2-1, reads EAGVAQSPRYKIIEKRQSVAFWCNPISGHATLYWYQQILGQGPKLLIQFQNNGVVDDSQLPKDRFSAERLKGVDSTLKIQPAKLEDSAVYLCASSFSGSRYNEQFFGPGTRLTVL.

V and J are TRBV5-4 and TRBJ2-3; a weak D match, TRBD1 (7 bases). The CDR3 spans 15 residues. From germline, CDR1 is SGHNT and CDR2 YYREEE (reference sequence). The V end was cut by 1 base, the J end by 4 bases, with 13 bases between. CDR3 region: CASSLRQGGSDTQYF. CDR3 nucleotide sequence: TGTGCCAGCAGCTTGCGGCAGGGGGGATCAGATACGCAGTATTTT. Supplemented by reference TRBV5-4 and TRBJ2-3, the full variable domain reads ETGVTQSPTHLIKTRGQQVTLRCSSQSGHNTVSWYQQALGQGPQFIFQYYREEENGRGNFPPRFSGLQFPNYSSELNVNALELDDSALYLCASSLRQGGSDTQYFGPGTRLTVL.

This clone has a single count. The V call is TRBV19, the J call TRBJ1-5; 9 nucleotides match TRBD1. This CDR3 region has 20 residues. Germline V gives CDR1 LNHDA, CDR2 SQIVND (reference sequence). V was clipped by 4 bases and J by 0 bases; unmatched bases: 16. CDR3 nucleotide sequence: TGTGCCAGTAGTACCCGCCTCCTTGGCCGGACAGGGGATAGCAATCAGCCCCAGCATTTT. Protein sequence: CASSTRLLGRTGDSNQPQHF. Using reference TRBV19 and TRBJ1-5 for the parts outside the CDR3, the full variable domain is DGGITQSPKYLFRKEGQNVTLSCEQNLNHDAMYWYRQDPGQGLRLIYYSQIVNDFQKGDIAEGYSVSREKKESFPLTVTSAQKNPTAFYLCASSTRLLGRTGDSNQPQHFGDGTRLSIL.

The chain has TRBV7-2 and TRBJ2-3; no clear D gene. The CDR3 covers 15 residues. Germline assignment: CDR1 SGHTA and CDR2 FQGNSA. V gave up 7 bases and J gave up 2 bases, with 16 bases separating them. As DNA, the CDR3 is TGTGCCAGCAAAACCCTTACGGAGCACACAGATACGCAGTATTTT. Its protein is CASKTLTEHTDTQYF.

The table lists this clone with a few counts. The chain combines TRBV29-1 with TRBJ2-1; D gene uncertain. Germline-derived CDR1 and CDR2 are SQVTM and ANQGSEA. CDR3 length: 10 residues. The V gene lost 4 bases and the J gene lost 6 bases, with 4 bases spanning the gap. CDR3 in DNA: TGCAGCGTTGTTAGCAATGAGCAGTTCTTC. Its protein is CSVVSNEQFF.

The chain combines TRBV6-5 with TRBJ2-2; possible D gene TRBD2, 5 bases. V was trimmed by 6 bases and J by 0 bases, leaving 5 bases between them. Germline loops: CDR1 MNHEY, CDR2 SVGAGI. The CDR3 covers 13 residues. The CDR3: CASRDSNTGELFF. The CDR3 DNA reads as TGTGCCAGCAGGGACTCGAACACCGGGGAGCTGTTTTTT.

In its sample, this clone was seen once. This rearrangement joins TRBV5-1 to TRBJ2-3; D ambiguous. The CDR3 has 15 amino acids. V lost 0 bases and J 6 bases, leaving 14 bases between the germline ends. Germline-derived CDR1 and CDR2 are SGHRS and YFSETQ. The CDR3 coding sequence is TGCGCCAGCAGCTTGGGCACACAGACCAGGGATACGCAGTATTTT. This gives the protein CASSLGTQTRDTQYF.

The chain is built from TRBV5-1 and TRBJ2-5; D is possibly TRBD2 (5 bases). CDR1 is SGHRS, CDR2 YFSETQ, per germline. V gave up 3 bases and J gave up 0 bases, with 12 bases separating them. The CDR3 runs 15 residues. DNA for the CDR3: TGCGCCAGCAGCTGGAGGACCGGGAACCAAGAGACCCAGTACTTC. Translating it yields CASSWRTGNQETQYF.

The V and J genes are TRBV7-2 and TRBJ1-4; D is uncertain. Germline assignment: CDR1 SGHTA and CDR2 FQGNSA. This CDR3 is built from 14 residues. Deletions cut 8 bases from V and 0 bases from J, with 10 bases between. CDR3 bases: TGTGCCAGCGCTAGAGGTTCAACTAATGAAAAACTGTTTTTT. Protein: CASARGSTNEKLFF.

This clone was picked up a small number of times. The rearrangement links TRBV5-4 to TRBJ2-2; the match to TRBD2 covers 10 bases. The CDR3 has 17 residues. J lost 0 bases, V lost 4 bases, and 6 bases had no gene match. CDR1 and CDR2 (germline): SGHNT, YYREEE (reference sequence). The CDR3 loop is CASSTVTSGTNTGELFF. As DNA, the CDR3 is TGTGCCAGCAGCACCGTTACTAGCGGGACGAACACCGGGGAGCTGTTTTTT.

Comments on this clone: Other DNA sequences in this specimen translate into the identical CDR3. The rearrangement links TRBV4-3 to TRBJ2-3, with D possibly matching TRBD1 (5 bases). Germline V gene data show CDR1 as LGHNA and CDR2 as YSLEER. Trimming stripped 0 bases from V and 3 bases from J, with 7 bases between. The CDR3 has 14 amino acids. The CDR3 DNA is TGCGCCAGCAGCCAAGATCCAGGGACAGATACGCAGTATTTT. Translation gives CASSQDPGTDTQYF.